The T cell receptor beta chain under discussion was sequenced for a study of cytomegalovirus exposure and HLA in healthy donors. The study's findings and limits: Upon later analysis, HLA-associated TCR beta chains proved more clonally expanded than other, equally common chains. A later analysis linked a missense DCLRE1C variant to TCR beta V- and J-gene trimming.

V shed 5 bases and J shed 2 bases, with 14 bases lying between them. The CDR3 spans 14 residues. CDR1 SQVTM and CDR2 ANQGSEA come from the germline V gene. It was with 60 Vbeta and 13 Jbeta primers that the PCR ran. Produced via immunoSEQ multiplex PCR; TCRdb's table is partial and in-frame only. This table has some 150,000 clones, 75% to 85% appearing once. A remark on this clone: Its specificity is unknown.

The sample comprised PBMCs. V is TRBV29-1 and J is TRBJ2-3; a weak D match, TRBD2 (5 bases). The source of this sequence is a woman between 50 and 59 years old in good health and CMV-seropositive. CDR3 residues: CSVWRQELTDTQYF. The CDR3, as DNA: TGCAGCGTTTGGAGGCAGGAGCTCACAGATACGCAGTATTTT.